This record concerns one TCR beta chain sequence. Unique molecular identifiers were incorporated into the prepared TCRbeta library. TCRdb itself ran the PCR reads through MiXCR, one entry per CDR3 protein. The repertoire includes 350,000 to 400,000 distinct CDR3 sequences, just over 20% of them detected once, and over 3.5% sits in the top ten. V lost 6 bases and J lost 14, with 14 bases in between. The CDR3 is 11 amino acids. Germline CDR1 is ENHRY and CDR2 is SYGVKD. This sample is part of a study of T-cell reconstitution after alpha-beta-depleted transplantation in children. This TCR was recovered from a human donor who donated a stem cell graft to a child with acute myeloid leukemia. The chain has TRBV10-3 and TRBJ2-1, with D tentatively TRBD1 (6 bases). The specimen comprised PBMCs from the stem cell graft donor, sampled from the stem cell graft. Written as DNA, the CDR3 is TGTGCCATCAGGACTCGGGACACGGAGTTCTTC. It translates to CAIRTRDTEFF.